Below are 23 T cell receptor beta chains sequenced from a single sample in a study of T-cell reconstitution after alpha-beta-depleted transplantation in children. This sample's TCRbeta library carried unique molecular identifier barcodes. TCRdb fed the PCR reads into MiXCR, producing one record per CDR3 protein. The data show some 200,000 distinct CDR3 sequences, around 6.8% seen once. The sequences come from PBMCs from the stem cell graft donor, collected from the stem cell graft. These receptors were collected from a human donor who donated a stem cell graft to a child with Wiskott-Aldrich syndrome.

The table lists this clonotype with a few counts. The V and J genes are TRBV4-2 and TRBJ2-2, with TRBD2 as a possible D gene (5 bases). The CDR3 has 16 residues. Germline CDR1 reads LGHNA; CDR2 reads YNFKEQ. V was trimmed by 0 bases and J by 2 bases, leaving 10 bases between them. The CDR3 spells CASSQDKRLNTGELFF. In nucleotides, the CDR3 is TGTGCCAGCAGCCAAGATAAGCGGCTTAACACCGGGGAGCTGTTTTTT.

This clonotype was observed many times. The chain links TRBV7-9 to TRBJ2-3, with 7 bases identical to TRBD2. CDR1 SEHNR and CDR2 FQNEAQ come from the germline V gene (reference sequence). J lost 4 bases, V lost 5 bases, and 12 bases had no gene match. This CDR3 spans 16 amino acids. CDR3 bases: TGTGCCAGCAGCAAGACGTTCGGCGGGAGCTCAGATACGCAGTATTTT. Protein sequence: CASSKTFGGSSDTQYF.

This chain uses TRBV12-3 or TRBV12-4 with TRBJ2-7; possibly TRBD2 for D (6 bases). The CDR3 covers 15 residues. The V end was cut by 2 bases, the J end by 0 bases, with 11 bases between. The CDR3 is CASSLPGLLSYEQYF. The DNA for the CDR3 is TGTGCCAGCAGTTTACCGGGACTGCTCTCCTACGAGCAGTACTTC.

Ten or more counts support this clonotype. The rearrangement uses TRBV29-1 and TRBJ2-7; maybe TRBD2 (5 bases). The CDR3 runs 13 residues. Germline V CDR1 and CDR2: SQVTM, ANQGSEA. Between the trimmed V and J ends, which lost 4 bases and 0 bases, there was a span of 10 bases. CDR3 in amino acids: CSVGRRSSYEQYF. The CDR3 nucleotides are TGCAGCGTTGGGCGGAGGAGCTCCTACGAGCAGTACTTC.

Ten or more counts support this clonotype. This chain links TRBV6-1 with TRBJ1-5; D unresolved. CDR1 is MNHNS, CDR2 SASEGT, per germline. This CDR3 comprises 14 residues. V lost 4 bases to trimming and J lost 0 bases, with 7 bases between them. CDR3 region: CASSAGFSNQPQHF. DNA for the CDR3: TGTGCCAGCAGTGCGGGGTTTAGCAATCAGCCCCAGCATTTT.

This clonotype was recorded many times. The V gene is TRBV6-1, the J gene TRBJ1-2, with 7 bases fitting TRBD1. Trimming cost V 7 bases and J 4 bases; bases outside gene matches: 9. This CDR3 contains 14 residues. Germline loops: CDR1 MNHNS, CDR2 SASEGT. CDR3 amino acids: CASNKGGPFYGYTF. CDR3 nucleotides: TGTGCCAGCAACAAAGGGGGCCCTTTCTATGGCTACACCTTC.

This clonotype was seen at least ten times. The CDR3 spells CASSLLDSFQETQYF. The CDR3 bases are TGTGCCAGCAGTTTGTTGGACAGTTTCCAAGAGACCCAGTACTTC. V usage is TRBV12-3 or TRBV12-4 and J usage is TRBJ2-5; D might be TRBD1 (6 bases). Trimming stripped 3 bases from V and 1 base from J, with 12 bases between. The CDR3 is 15 residues long.

There are many counts of this clonotype. This chain connects TRBV20-1 to TRBJ1-3, with 8 bases fitting TRBD1. Germline CDR1 DFQATT, CDR2 SNEGSKA (reference sequence). V shed 5 bases, J shed 2 bases, and the junction held 5 bases outside the gene matches. The CDR3 spans 14 residues. In DNA form, the CDR3 reads TGCAGTGCTGGTGACAGGGGAGCTGGAAACACCATATATTTT. It translates to CSAGDRGAGNTIYF.

This sequence joins TRBV7-2 and TRBJ2-5; D perhaps matches TRBD2 (6 bases). V shed 3 bases and J shed 4 bases, with 12 bases lying between them. Germline V gene lookup returns CDR1 SGHTA and CDR2 FQGNSA. This CDR3 has 14 amino acids. In nucleotides, the CDR3 is TGTGCCAGCAGCTTGGGCCACGGGGGAGAGACCCAGTACTTC. As protein: CASSLGHGGETQYF.

With respect to this clonotype: Being one base from a much bigger clone, this may be a read error. The V and J genes are TRBV7-2 and TRBJ2-7; either TRBD1 or TRBD2 may fit D (5 bases each). The germline gives CDR1 SGHTA, CDR2 FQGNSA. The CDR3 is made up of 17 amino acids. Trimming pared 4 bases from V and 4 bases from J, leaving 23 bases between. CDR3 sequence: CASSSKGTGSWGYEQYF. The CDR3 coding sequence is TGTGCCAGCAGCTCCAAGGGGACGGGGTCATGGGGTTACGAGCAGTACTTC.

With regard to this clonotype: It may be a read error: a sequence one base away is much more abundant. J is TRBJ2-3 and V is TRBV5-1, with D tentatively TRBD2 (5 bases). The CDR3 sequence is 13 residues long. The germline V and J ends were trimmed by 4 bases and 4 bases, with 10 bases remaining between them. CDR1 SGHRS and CDR2 YFSETQ come from the germline V gene. The CDR3 loop is CASSMRAPDTQYF. In DNA form, the CDR3 reads TGCGCCAGCAGCATGAGGGCACCAGATACGCAGTATTTT.

This clonotype has more than one count but fewer than ten. The rearrangement links TRBV18 to TRBJ2-5; D may be TRBD2 (7 bases). Germline values: CDR1 KGHSH, CDR2 LQKENI. The CDR3 has 15 residues. V dropped 6 bases and J dropped 0 bases, with 14 bases sitting between them. CDR3 sequence (DNA): TGTGCCAGCTCCCTCTTCGGGGGGCACCAAGAGACCCAGTACTTC. This translates into CASSLFGGHQETQYF.

This clonotype was observed many times. As DNA, the CDR3 is TGCAGTGCTAGAGGAACAGACGAGCAGTACTTC. This sequence encodes CSARGTDEQYF. This chain uses TRBV20-1 with TRBJ2-7; D is ambiguous. Per the germline V gene, CDR1 is DFQATT and CDR2 is SNEGSKA (reference sequence). The V end lost 1 base, the J end lost 5 bases, and 6 bases lay between the germline ends. The CDR3 consists of 11 residues.

This clonotype has ten or more counts. The V call is TRBV5-1, the J call TRBJ2-7; D may correspond to TRBD1 or TRBD2 (5 bases each). This CDR3 has 14 residues. Trimming stripped 2 bases from V and 5 bases from J, with 14 bases between. Germline CDR1 SGHRS, CDR2 YFSETQ. The CDR3 region is CASSFSGEGNEQYF. DNA of the CDR3: TGCGCCAGCAGCTTTTCAGGAGAGGGGAACGAGCAGTACTTC. The complete variable domain, with remaining parts taken from reference TRBV5-1 and TRBJ2-7, reads KAGVTQTPRYLIKTRGQQVTLSCSPISGHRSVSWYQQTPGQGLQFLFEYFSETQRNKGNFPGRFSGRQFSNSRSEMNVSTLELGDSALYLCASSFSGEGNEQYFGPGTRLTVT.

This clonotype was observed many times. The chain employs TRBV6-5 and TRBJ1-4; D remains ambiguous. Trimming took off 5 bases at V and 2 bases at J, with 15 bases between the two ends. Germline assignment: CDR1 MNHEY and CDR2 SVGAGI. This CDR3 region has 16 residues. CDR3 loop: CASSPPLGSTNEKLFF. CDR3 DNA sequence: TGTGCCAGCAGTCCCCCTTTGGGGTCGACTAATGAAAAACTGTTTTTT.

This chain joins TRBV20-1 and TRBJ2-1; 9 positions agree with TRBD2. J gave up 6 bases and V 6 bases, and 9 bases lay outside the gene matches. Germline V lookup: CDR1 DFQATT, CDR2 SNEGSKA (reference sequence). This CDR3 is built from 14 residues. DNA for the CDR3: TGCAGTGCGTGTCGGAGCGGGGGGACCAATGAGCAGTTCTTC. This sequence encodes CSACRSGGTNEQFF.

The table lists this clonotype with many counts. The chain joins TRBV28 to TRBJ2-3; the match to TRBD2 covers 7 bases. The germline CDR1 and CDR2 sequences are MDHEN and SYDVKM. The CDR3 is 17 amino acids. Trimming took 6 bases from V and 0 from J; bases not matched to a gene: 12. This CDR3 is CASSPTFARGSTDTQYF. CDR3 DNA sequence: TGTGCCAGCAGCCCCACCTTTGCGCGGGGGAGCACAGATACGCAGTATTTT.

This clonotype was counted many times. V gene TRBV25-1 combines with J gene TRBJ1-3; a possible D gene is TRBD1 (5 bases). CDR3 length: 15 residues. In germline, CDR1 is MGHDK, CDR2 SYGVNS. V lost 1 base, J lost 0 bases, and 7 bases lay in between. Here the CDR3 reads CASSEFGGSGNTIYF. CDR3 sequence (DNA): TGTGCCAGCAGTGAATTTGGGGGCTCTGGAAACACCATATATTTT. The entire variable domain, with the rest obtained from reference TRBV25-1 and TRBJ1-3, is as follows: EADIYQTPRYLVIGTGKKITLECSQTMGHDKMYWYQQDPGMELHLIHYSYGVNSTEKGDLSSESTVSRIRTEHFPLTLESARPSHTSQYLCASSEFGGSGNTIYFGEGSWLTVV.

At least ten counts were recorded for this clonotype. The chain is built from TRBV24-1 and TRBJ2-5, with 11 bases matching TRBD1. Germline V gene sequence: CDR1 KGHDR, CDR2 SFDVKD. CDR3 length: 15 amino acids. V dropped 3 bases and J dropped 7; count of bases not matched to a gene: 6. CDR3 residues: CATSDPDRGPGTQYF. In nucleotides, the CDR3 is TGTGCCACCAGTGATCCGGACAGGGGGCCGGGGACCCAGTACTTC.

There are many counts of this clonotype. The chain couples TRBV7-2 to TRBJ2-2; D is possibly TRBD2 (6 bases). CDR1 is SGHTA, CDR2 FQGNSA, per germline. V shed 1 base and J shed 3 bases, with 9 bases lying between them. This CDR3 has 15 amino acids. The CDR3 region has the DNA TGTGCCAGCAGCTTAGGGAGGGCGGACACCGGGGAGCTGTTTTTT. Protein product: CASSLGRADTGELFF.

This clonotype was recorded at least ten times. This rearrangement joins TRBV6-5 to TRBJ1-1; D is undetermined. The CDR3 has 15 amino acids. Trimming stripped 2 bases from V and 1 base from J, with 11 bases between. Germline V gene data show CDR1 as MNHEY and CDR2 as SVGAGI. Here the CDR3 DNA reads TGTGCCAGCAGTTACCGGGGATGGGGGAACACTGAAGCTTTCTTT. Translation: CASSYRGWGNTEAFF.

The chain employs TRBV15 and TRBJ2-3, with 14 bases matching TRBD2. The CDR3 covers 19 residues. The germline V gene encodes CDR1 LNHNV and CDR2 YYDKDF (reference sequence). V lost 2 bases to trimming and J lost 2 bases; unmatched junction nucleotides: 9. CDR3 loop: CATSRLGLAGGRNTDTQYF. In DNA, the CDR3 is TGTGCCACCAGCAGACTCGGACTAGCGGGGGGCAGAAACACAGATACGCAGTATTTT.

This clonotype was observed many times. V gene TRBV5-1 combines with J gene TRBJ2-1; D gene ambiguous. This CDR3 has 15 residues. Germline V gives CDR1 SGHRS, CDR2 YFSETQ. Trimming stripped 0 bases from V and 4 bases from J, with 11 bases between. CDR3 coding DNA: TGCGCCAGCAGCTTGGCTTCAGCGACTTACAATGAGCAGTTCTTC. Translating gives CASSLASATYNEQFF.